The 10 T cell receptor beta chains given below trace back to one sample, sequenced in a study of CD8+CD57+ T cells in acquired aplastic anemia. The template for TCR beta VDJ and CDR3 sequence profiling was genomic DNA. TCRdb re-called the reads with MiXCR, one entry per CDR3 protein. This sample carries 150,000 to 200,000 distinct CDR3 sequences, 40% to 55% of them seen once, and the ten largest clones take approximately 1%. Individuals selected for sequencing had exhibited CD8+CD57+ cell expansion on flow cytometry. The sample consisted of sorted CD4+, CD8+, or CD8+CD57+ T cells (not recorded which) from PBMCs. Every receptor here comes from a human donor with aplastic anemia.

The chain is built from TRBV10-3 and TRBJ2-1; D is ambiguous. The CDR3 is made up of 12 amino acids. Trimming cost V 0 bases and J 10 bases, with 7 bases left between them. Germline CDR1 and CDR2: ENHRY and SYGVKD. In DNA form, the CDR3 reads TGTGCCATCAGTGAGTCAGGCAGGGAGCAGTTCTTC. Encoded protein: CAISESGREQFF.

This rearrangement joins TRBV7-6 to TRBJ2-7; perhaps D is TRBD1 or TRBD2 (5 bases each). In germline, CDR1 is SGHVS, CDR2 FNYEAQ. This CDR3 comprises 15 residues. Trimming shortened V by 6 bases and J by 3 bases, and 18 bases separated the two germline ends. The CDR3 loop reads CASSSNGVGGYEQYF. CDR3 sequence (DNA): TGTGCCAGCAGTTCGAACGGGGTTGGGGGCTACGAGCAGTACTTC.

The chain recombines TRBV25-1 with TRBJ1-6; no definite D call. This CDR3 spans 15 amino acids. Trimming removed 7 bases at V and 7 bases at J, with 17 bases between. Germline loops: CDR1 MGHDK, CDR2 SYGVNS. In DNA, the CDR3 is TGTGCCAGCATAGTGGTGGTGCCTCCAAATTCACCCCTCCACTTT. Its protein product is CASIVVVPPNSPLHF.

There are many counts of this clonotype. The rearrangement links TRBV5-5 to TRBJ1-5, with D possibly matching TRBD1 (6 bases). The CDR3 has 16 residues. In germline, CDR1 is SGHKS, CDR2 YYEKEE (reference sequence). V was clipped by 3 bases and J by 4 bases, with 17 bases between them. CDR3 nucleotides: TGTGCCAGCAGCTACGATTTGGGAGGGGGGAATCAGCCCCAGCATTTT. This gives the protein CASSYDLGGGNQPQHF. The variable domain in full, completed from reference TRBV5-5 and TRBJ1-5, reads DAGVTQSPTHLIKTRGQQVTLRCSPISGHKSVSWYQQVLGQGPQFIFQYYEKEERGRGNFPDRFSARQFPNYSSELNVNALLLGDSALYLCASSYDLGGGNQPQHFGDGTRLSIL.

The gene calls are TRBV7-3 and TRBJ2-5, with D perhaps given as TRBD1 or TRBD2 (5 bases each). From germline, CDR1 is SGHTA and CDR2 FQGTGA. Trimming took 4 bases from V and 4 from J, leaving 10 bases between them. CDR3 length equals 13 residues. The CDR3 protein is CASSSQRGETQYF. Here the CDR3 DNA reads TGTGCCAGCAGCTCCCAGAGGGGAGAGACCCAGTACTTC.

In regard to this clonotype: The junction shows a germline mismatch at one end, possibly a read error. This chain connects TRBV9 to TRBJ1-1, with a weak D call TRBD1 (5 bases). This CDR3 spans 14 amino acids. CDR1 and CDR2 from the germline V gene are SGDLS and YYNGEE. CDR3 amino acids: CASSVDGGWTEAFF. CDR3 in DNA: TGCGCCAGCAGCGTAGACGGGGGGTGGACTGAAGCTTTCTTT.

By share, this clonotype counts as medium-sized (0.01 to 0.1%). The genes are TRBV19 and TRBJ2-5; D uncertain. The CDR3 length is 13 residues. Between the trimmed V and J ends, which lost 8 bases and 0 bases, there was a span of 10 bases. Germline V gene lookup returns CDR1 LNHDA and CDR2 SQIVND (reference sequence). The CDR3: CASRAVYQETQYF. In DNA form, the CDR3 reads TGTGCCAGTCGAGCCGTGTACCAAGAGACCCAGTACTTC.

This clonotype was recorded at least ten times. The J gene is TRBJ1-1, the V gene TRBV6-2 or TRBV6-3; D is possibly TRBD1 (5 bases). Between the trimmed V and J ends, which lost 2 bases and 1 base, there was a span of 14 bases. This CDR3 is 16 amino acids long. Germline CDR1 reads MNHEY; CDR2 reads SVGEGT. The CDR3 region has the DNA TGTGCCAGCAGTTACCCGGCCCGAGGGACGAACACTGAAGCTTTCTTT. This codes for CASSYPARGTNTEAFF.

There are many counts of this clonotype. The chain employs TRBV5-1 and TRBJ2-2; tentatively, D is TRBD2 (5 bases). This CDR3 comprises 15 residues. With 2 bases removed from V and 1 base from J, the gap between germline ends came to 9 bases. From germline, CDR1 is SGHRS and CDR2 YFSETQ. The CDR3 DNA reads as TGCGCCAGCAGCTTTCCACGGGGGAACACCGGGGAGCTGTTTTTT. Translated, it gives CASSFPRGNTGELFF.

This clonotype was counted only a few times. This rearrangement joins TRBV3-1 to TRBJ1-4; D is uncertain. The V gene's germline CDR1 is LGHDT and CDR2 YNNKEL (reference sequence). This CDR3 spans 13 amino acids. Trimming cost V 4 bases and J 7 bases, with 10 bases left between them. The CDR3: CASSLLNVEKLFF. The CDR3 DNA is TGTGCCAGCAGCCTCCTCAACGTTGAAAAACTGTTTTTT.